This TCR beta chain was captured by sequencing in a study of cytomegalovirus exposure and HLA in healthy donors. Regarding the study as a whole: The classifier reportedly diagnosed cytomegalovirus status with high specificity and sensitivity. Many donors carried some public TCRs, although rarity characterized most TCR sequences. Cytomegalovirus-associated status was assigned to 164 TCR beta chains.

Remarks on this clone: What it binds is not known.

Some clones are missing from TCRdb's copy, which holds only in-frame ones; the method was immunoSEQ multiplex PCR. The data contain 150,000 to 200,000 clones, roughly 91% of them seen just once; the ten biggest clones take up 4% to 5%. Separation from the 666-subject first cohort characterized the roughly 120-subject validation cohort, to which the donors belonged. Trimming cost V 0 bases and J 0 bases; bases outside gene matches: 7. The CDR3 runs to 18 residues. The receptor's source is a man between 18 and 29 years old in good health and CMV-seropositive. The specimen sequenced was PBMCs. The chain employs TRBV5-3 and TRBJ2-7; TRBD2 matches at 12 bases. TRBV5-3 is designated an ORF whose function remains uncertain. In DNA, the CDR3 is TGTGCCAGAAGCTTGGCGGGACTAGCGGGTAACAGCTCCTACGAGCAGTACTTC. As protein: CARSLAGLAGNSSYEQYF.